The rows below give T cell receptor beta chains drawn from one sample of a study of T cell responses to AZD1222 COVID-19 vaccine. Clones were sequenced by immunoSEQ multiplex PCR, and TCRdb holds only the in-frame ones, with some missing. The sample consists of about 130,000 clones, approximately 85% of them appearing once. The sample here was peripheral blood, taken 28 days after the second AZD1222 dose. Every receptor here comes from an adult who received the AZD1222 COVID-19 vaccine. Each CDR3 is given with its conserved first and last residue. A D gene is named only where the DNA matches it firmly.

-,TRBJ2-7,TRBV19,CASSIENGEQYF
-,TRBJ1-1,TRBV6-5,CASKYRASNTEAFF
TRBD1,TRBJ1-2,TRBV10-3,CAISESTRDRAYGYTF
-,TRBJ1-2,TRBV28,CASSLRGSVYGYTF
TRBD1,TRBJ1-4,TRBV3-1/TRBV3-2,CASSRLRGEAGEKLFF
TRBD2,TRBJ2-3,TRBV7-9,CASSLASGGNTRTDTQYF
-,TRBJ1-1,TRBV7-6,CASSGGSTEAFF
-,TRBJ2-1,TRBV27,CASSLTPGTAYNEQFF
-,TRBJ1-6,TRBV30,CAWSASGVYSPLHF
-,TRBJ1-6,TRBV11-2,CASSPQVLPLHF
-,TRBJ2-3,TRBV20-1,CSACGARENTQYF
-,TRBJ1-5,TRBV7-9,CASSLGGSRGFQPQHF
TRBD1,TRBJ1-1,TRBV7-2,CASSLESGQGTEAFF
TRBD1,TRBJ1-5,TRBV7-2,CASSWSTGGDQPQHF
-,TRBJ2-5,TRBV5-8,CASAHNTLLGETQYF
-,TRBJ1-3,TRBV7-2,CASSSGYSGNTIYF
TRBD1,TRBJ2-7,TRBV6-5,CASSYGVLGGDEQYF
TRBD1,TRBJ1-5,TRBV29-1,CSLFWGQGERGQPQHF
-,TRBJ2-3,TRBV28,CASTGRHWGTTQYF
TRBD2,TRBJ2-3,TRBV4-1,CASSQDSSGALDTQYF
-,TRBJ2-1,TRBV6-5,CASNPGGAYNEQFF